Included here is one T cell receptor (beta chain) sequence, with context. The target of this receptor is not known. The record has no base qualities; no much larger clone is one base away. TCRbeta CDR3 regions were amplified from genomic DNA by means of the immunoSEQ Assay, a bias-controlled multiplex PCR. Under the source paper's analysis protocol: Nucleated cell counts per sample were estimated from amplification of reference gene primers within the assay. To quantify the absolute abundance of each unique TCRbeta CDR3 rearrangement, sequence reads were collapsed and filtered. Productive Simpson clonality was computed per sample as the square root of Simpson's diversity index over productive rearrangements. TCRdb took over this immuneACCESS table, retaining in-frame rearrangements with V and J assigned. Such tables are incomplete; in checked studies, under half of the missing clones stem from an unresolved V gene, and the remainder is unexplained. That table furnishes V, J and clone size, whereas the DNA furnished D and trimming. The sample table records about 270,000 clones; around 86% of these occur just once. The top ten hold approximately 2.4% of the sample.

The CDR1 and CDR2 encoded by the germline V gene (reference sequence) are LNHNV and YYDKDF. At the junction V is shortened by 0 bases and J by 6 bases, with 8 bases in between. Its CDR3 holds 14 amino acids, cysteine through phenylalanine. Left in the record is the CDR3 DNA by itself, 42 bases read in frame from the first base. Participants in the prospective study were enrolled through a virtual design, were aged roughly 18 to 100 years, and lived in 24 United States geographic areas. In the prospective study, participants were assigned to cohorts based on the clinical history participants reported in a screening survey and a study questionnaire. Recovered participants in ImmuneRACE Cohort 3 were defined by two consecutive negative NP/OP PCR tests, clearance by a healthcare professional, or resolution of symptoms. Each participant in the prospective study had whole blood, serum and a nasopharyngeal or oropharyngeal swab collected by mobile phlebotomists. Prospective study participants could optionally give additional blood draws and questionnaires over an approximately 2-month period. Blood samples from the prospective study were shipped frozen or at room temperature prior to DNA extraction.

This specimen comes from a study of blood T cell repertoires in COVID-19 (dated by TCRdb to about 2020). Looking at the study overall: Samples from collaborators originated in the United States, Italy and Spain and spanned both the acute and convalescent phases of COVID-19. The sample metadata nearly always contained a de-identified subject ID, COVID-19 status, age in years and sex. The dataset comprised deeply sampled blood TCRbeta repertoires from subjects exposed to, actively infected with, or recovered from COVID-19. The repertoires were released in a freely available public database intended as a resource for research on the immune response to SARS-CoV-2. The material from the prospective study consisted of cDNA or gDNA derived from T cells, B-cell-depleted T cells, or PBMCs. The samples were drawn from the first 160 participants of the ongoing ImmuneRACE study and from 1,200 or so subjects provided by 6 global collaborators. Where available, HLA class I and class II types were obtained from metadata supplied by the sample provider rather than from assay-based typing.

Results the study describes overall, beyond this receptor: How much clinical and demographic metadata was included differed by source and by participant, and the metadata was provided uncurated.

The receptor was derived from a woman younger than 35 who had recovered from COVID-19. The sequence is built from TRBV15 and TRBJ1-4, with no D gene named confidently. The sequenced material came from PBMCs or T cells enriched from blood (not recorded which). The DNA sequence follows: TGTGCCACCAGCAGAGATCCCCATGATGAAAAACTGTTTTTT. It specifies CATSRDPHDEKLFF.